The T cell receptor (beta chain) under discussion was sequenced for a study of shared clonotypes between healthy human individuals. Once extracted for a subset, genomic DNA was divided evenly among several immunoSEQ plates. Produced via immunoSEQ multiplex PCR; TCRdb's table is partial and in-frame only. In the table there are around 450,000 clones, around 75% of which are singletons. This CDR3 has 14 amino acids. V lost 5 bases and J lost 0, with 9 bases in between. Germline V gives CDR1 SGHVS, CDR2 FNYEAQ. The study used about 90 million PBMCs per unsorted sample for genomic DNA. The receptor was isolated from a woman between 35 and 50 years old in good health. Some clones in this sample may be carry-over from other donors' samples. The chain links TRBV7-6 to TRBJ2-3; no firm D call. The sequencing input was PBMCs. Written as DNA, the CDR3 is TGTGCCAGCAGCAGGGAACCTAGCACAGATACGCAGTATTTT. Its translation: CASSREPSTDTQYF.